This T cell receptor (beta chain) was sequenced for a study of T cell clonality in common variable immunodeficiency. Broader study findings: CVID subjects shared fewer TCRbeta clones than healthy controls did.

TCRdb's copy holds only in-frame clones and misses some; the assay was immunoSEQ multiplex PCR. Recorded here are fewer than 75,000 clones, none singletons. This clone was seen at least ten times. The target antigen is unknown. The sequenced fragment ends 3 residues before the CDR3 boundary, so the rest is inferred from the germline J gene. CDR1 is MNHEY and CDR2 is SVGEGT in the germline V gene. The CDR3 is 15 amino acids. V trimming: 6 bases; J trimming: 2 bases; junction bases outside the gene matches: 9. The chain uses TRBV6-2 or TRBV6-3 and TRBJ2-7, with 8 bases aligning to TRBD1. Sequencing was performed on peripheral blood mononuclear cells. The sequence was obtained from a person between 18 and 69 years old in good health. The CDR3 spells CASRALGQGAYEQYF. The DNA read from the CDR3 is TGTGCCAGCAGGGCCTTAGGACAGGGCGCCTACGAG.